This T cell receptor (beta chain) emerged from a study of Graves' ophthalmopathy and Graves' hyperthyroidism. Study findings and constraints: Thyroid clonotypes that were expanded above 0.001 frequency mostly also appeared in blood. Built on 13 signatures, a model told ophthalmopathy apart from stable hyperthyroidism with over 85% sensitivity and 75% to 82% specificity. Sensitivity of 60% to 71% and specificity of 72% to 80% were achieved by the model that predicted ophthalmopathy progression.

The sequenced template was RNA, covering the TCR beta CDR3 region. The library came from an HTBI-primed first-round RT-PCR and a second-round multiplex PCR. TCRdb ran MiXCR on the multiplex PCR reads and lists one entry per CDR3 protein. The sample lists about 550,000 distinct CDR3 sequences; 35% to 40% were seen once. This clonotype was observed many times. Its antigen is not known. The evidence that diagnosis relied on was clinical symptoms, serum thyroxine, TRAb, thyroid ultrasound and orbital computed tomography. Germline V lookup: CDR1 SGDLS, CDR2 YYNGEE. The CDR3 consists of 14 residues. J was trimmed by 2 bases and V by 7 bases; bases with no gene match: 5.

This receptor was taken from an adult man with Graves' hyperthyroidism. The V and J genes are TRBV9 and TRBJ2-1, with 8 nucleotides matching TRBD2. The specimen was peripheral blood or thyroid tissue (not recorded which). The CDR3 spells CASEPGGAYNEQFF. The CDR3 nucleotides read TGTGCCAGCGAACCGGGGGGGGCCTACAATGAGCAGTTCTTC.